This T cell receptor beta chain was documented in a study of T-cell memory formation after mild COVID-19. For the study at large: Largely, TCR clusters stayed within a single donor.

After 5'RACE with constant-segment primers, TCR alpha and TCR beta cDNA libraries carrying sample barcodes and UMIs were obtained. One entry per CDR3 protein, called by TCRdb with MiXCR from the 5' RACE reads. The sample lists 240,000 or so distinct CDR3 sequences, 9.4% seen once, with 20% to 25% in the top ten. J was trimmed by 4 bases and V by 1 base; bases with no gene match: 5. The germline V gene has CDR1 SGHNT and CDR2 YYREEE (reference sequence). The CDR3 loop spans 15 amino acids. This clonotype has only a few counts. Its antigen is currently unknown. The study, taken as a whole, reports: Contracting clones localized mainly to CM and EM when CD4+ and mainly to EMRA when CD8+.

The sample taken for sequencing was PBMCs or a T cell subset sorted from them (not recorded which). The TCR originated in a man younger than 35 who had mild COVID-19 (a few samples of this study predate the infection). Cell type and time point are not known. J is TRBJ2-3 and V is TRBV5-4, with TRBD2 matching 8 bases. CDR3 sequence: CASSLFGRVADTQYF. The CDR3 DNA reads TGTGCCAGCAGCTTGTTCGGGAGGGTTGCAGATACGCAGTATTTT.